The 26 T cell receptor beta chains below come from one sample, sequenced in a study of T cells after yellow fever vaccination. TCRdb processed the 5' RACE reads anew with MiXCR; each CDR3 protein has one entry. The sample holds 20,000 to 30,000 distinct CDR3 sequences, under 5.5% seen once. Sample: PBMCs, either bulk or a sorted T-cell subset (CD4+, CD8+, memory, or dextramer-sorted; not recorded which), taken 15 days after the yellow fever booster vaccination. The source is a man younger than 45 who received the YFV17D yellow fever vaccine.

This clonotype was picked up many times. J is TRBJ2-1 and V is TRBV5-4, with no clear D. The germline V and J ends were trimmed by 4 bases and 1 base, with 9 bases remaining between them. CDR3 length: 14 amino acids. Germline assignment: CDR1 SGHNT and CDR2 YYREEE (reference sequence). The CDR3 protein is CASSGASSYNEQFF. DNA of the CDR3: TGTGCCAGCAGCGGAGCGTCATCCTACAATGAGCAGTTCTTC.

As for this clonotype: One end of the junction does not line up with germline, which may come from a read error. The V and J genes are TRBV15 and TRBJ2-1; tentatively, D is TRBD1 or TRBD2 (5 bases each). This CDR3 is built from 15 residues. Germline values: CDR1 LNHNV, CDR2 YYDKDF (reference sequence). CDR3 DNA: TGTGTCACCAGCAGACACCCGGGACCCAGAAATGAGCAGTTCTTC. It codes for CVTSRHPGPRNEQFF.

This clonotype was recorded a few times. The V gene is TRBV19, the J gene TRBJ2-7, with 10 nucleotides matching TRBD2. Germline V gives CDR1 LNHDA, CDR2 SQIVND (reference sequence). J gave up 0 bases and V 5 bases, and 19 bases lay outside the gene matches. This CDR3 has 20 amino acids. As DNA, the CDR3 is TGTGCCAGTAGTTGGAATCGAGCGGGAGGGCCGAAGGGGCCCTCCTACGAGCAGTACTTC. Protein product: CASSWNRAGGPKGPSYEQYF.

By sample share, this clonotype is medium-sized. This rearrangement joins TRBV6-2 or TRBV6-3 to TRBJ2-6, with D possibly TRBD2 on 6 matching bases. Trimming removed 10 bases at V and 0 bases at J, with 13 bases between. The CDR3 is made up of 15 amino acids. Germline values: CDR1 MNHEY, CDR2 SVGEGT. CDR3 region: CAIERRGSGANVLTF. The CDR3 DNA reads as TGTGCCATCGAAAGGAGGGGCTCTGGGGCCAACGTCCTGACTTTC.

This clonotype appeared many times. The chain employs TRBV7-2 and TRBJ2-2; D not resolved. CDR3 length: 12 residues. V was clipped by 5 bases and J by 9 bases, with 10 bases between them. Germline values: CDR1 SGHTA, CDR2 FQGNSA. The CDR3 here is CASSTLRRELFF. CDR3 in DNA: TGTGCCAGCAGCACCTTGAGGAGGGAGCTGTTTTTT. Drawing the rest from reference TRBV7-2 and TRBJ2-2, the complete variable domain is GAGVSQSPSNKVTEKGKDVELRCDPISGHTALYWYRQSLGQGLEFLIYFQGNSAPDKSGLPSDRFSAERTGGSVSTLTIQRTQQEDSAVYLCASSTLRRELFFGEGSRLTVL.

This clonotype was detected many times. The chain recombines TRBV4-3 with TRBJ2-7; D is uncertain. Germline loops: CDR1 LGHNA, CDR2 YSLEER. This CDR3 has 14 residues. Deletions cut 0 bases from V and 3 bases from J, with 9 bases between. The CDR3 sequence is CASSQERARYEQYF. The CDR3 nucleotides are TGCGCCAGCAGCCAAGAACGGGCCCGCTACGAGCAGTACTTC.

In this sample, this clonotype turned up many times. The CDR3 DNA follows: TGTGCCAGCAGCCAGTTCCAGGTAGCCTCAGATACGCAGTATTTT. Translated: CASSQFQVASDTQYF. The chain recombines TRBV3-1 with TRBJ2-3; D remains ambiguous. V was pared by 3 bases and J by 4 bases, with 14 bases between. CDR1 is LGHDT, CDR2 YNNKEL, per germline (reference sequence). This CDR3 spans 15 amino acids.

This clonotype has a count of ten or more. The CDR3 DNA reads TGTGCCAGCAAACGTGCTAGCGGGAGGAACACCGGGGAGCTGTTTTTT. The encoded protein is CASKRASGRNTGELFF. The J gene is TRBJ2-2, the V gene TRBV28; 10 nucleotides line up with TRBD2. This CDR3 is 16 amino acids long. V lost 7 bases and J lost 1; bases outside the gene matches: 6. Germline V gene data show CDR1 as MDHEN and CDR2 as SYDVKM.

Many counts were recorded for this clonotype. The chain carries TRBV7-2 and TRBJ2-1; D not certain. Looked up from germline, CDR1 is SGHTA and CDR2 is FQGNSA. CDR3 size: 14 residues. Trimming took off 2 bases at V and 5 bases at J, with 10 bases between the two ends. The CDR3 loop is CASSLMGGDNEQFF. The CDR3 DNA reads TGTGCCAGCAGCTTAATGGGTGGCGACAATGAGCAGTTCTTC.

Relative to its sample, this clonotype is medium-sized. J is TRBJ2-3 and V is TRBV10-3; 11 positions match TRBD2. CDR1 and CDR2 (germline): ENHRY, SYGVKD. This CDR3 region has 16 residues. V lost 6 bases and J lost 2; bases outside the gene matches: 7. The CDR3 DNA reads as TGTGCCATCAGCCTAGCGGGAGGATCTAACACAGATACGCAGTATTTT. Protein: CAISLAGGSNTDTQYF.

Ten or more counts support this clonotype. The J gene is TRBJ2-7, the V gene TRBV3-1; D remains unclear. Germline lookup yields CDR1 LGHDT and CDR2 YNNKEL (reference sequence). The ends were cut back, 6 bases at V and 3 bases at J, with 15 bases in the middle. This CDR3 is built from 14 residues. CDR3 amino acids: CASRPSLAVYEQYF. The CDR3 region has the DNA TGTGCCAGCAGGCCCAGCTTGGCCGTCTACGAGCAGTACTTC.

At least ten counts were recorded for this clonotype. CDR3 residues: CASSSFGGTNIQYF. DNA for the CDR3: TGTGCCAGCAGCTCTTTCGGGGGAACAAACATTCAGTACTTC. The chain uses TRBV9 and TRBJ2-4; D is possibly TRBD2 (6 bases). The CDR3 loop spans 14 amino acids. Germline CDR1 reads SGDLS; CDR2 reads YYNGEE. Trimming shortened V by 4 bases and J by 6 bases, and 14 bases separated the two germline ends. The full variable domain, in which reference TRBV9 and TRBJ2-4 provide the parts outside the CDR3, is DSGVTQTPKHLITATGQRVTLRCSPRSGDLSVYWYQQSLDQGLQFLIQYYNGEERAKGNILERFSAQQFPDLHSELNLSSLELGDSALYFCASSSFGGTNIQYFGAGTRLSVL.

This clonotype was counted many times. The chain combines TRBV5-5 with TRBJ2-5, with 11 bases aligning to TRBD2. There are 16 residues in the CDR3. The trim removed 0 bases at V and 5 bases at J, leaving 6 bases unmatched. Looked up from germline, CDR1 is SGHKS and CDR2 is YYEKEE (reference sequence). CDR3 sequence (DNA): TGTGCCAGCAGCTTGGAGCTGGCTAGCGGGAGGGAGACCCAGTACTTC. Translating it yields CASSLELASGRETQYF.

This clonotype was seen many times. V and J are TRBV29-1 and TRBJ2-7; D is perhaps TRBD2 (6 bases). With 3 bases removed from V and 6 bases from J, the gap between germline ends came to 12 bases. Germline-derived CDR1 and CDR2 are SQVTM and ANQGSEA. The CDR3 totals 12 residues. For the CDR3, the DNA is TGCAGCGTTGATGCGGAGGGTCCCGAGCAGTACTTC. This encodes CSVDAEGPEQYF.

The table lists this clonotype with many counts. The chain employs TRBV7-6 and TRBJ2-5, with 7 bases that match TRBD2. Looked up from germline, CDR1 is SGHVS and CDR2 is FNYEAQ. The CDR3 covers 12 residues. With V trimmed by 5 bases and J by 7 bases, 4 bases remained unmatched. The CDR3 is CASSGTTPTQYF. The DNA for the CDR3 is TGTGCCAGCAGCGGGACTACCCCGACCCAGTACTTC.

This clonotype showed up many times. The V gene is TRBV5-1, the J gene TRBJ2-5; perhaps TRBD2 as D (5 bases). The length of the CDR3 is 13 residues. The germline V gene encodes CDR1 SGHRS and CDR2 YFSETQ. V lost 2 bases and J lost 5, with 10 bases in between. The CDR3 loop is CASSFGSTETQYF. The CDR3 DNA sequence: TGCGCCAGCAGCTTTGGGAGCACCGAGACCCAGTACTTC.

This clonotype appeared a few times. The rearrangement uses TRBV20-1 and TRBJ1-1; D possibly corresponds to TRBD1 (6 bases). The CDR3 extends over 13 amino acids. V lost 6 bases, J lost 5 bases, and 16 bases lay in between. CDR1 DFQATT and CDR2 SNEGSKA come from the germline V gene (reference sequence). DNA for the CDR3: TGCAGTGCCGGACAGCGTCTAAGGACTGAAGCTTTCTTT. This gives the protein CSAGQRLRTEAFF.

This clonotype was recorded at least ten times. The chain has TRBV7-2 and TRBJ2-3; the D gene is possibly TRBD2 (5 bases). Trimming left V 5 bases short and J 2 bases short, with 11 bases between. The germline V gene has CDR1 SGHTA and CDR2 FQGNSA. The CDR3 has 14 residues. This CDR3 is CASSKLVVTDTQYF. CDR3 bases: TGTGCCAGCAGCAAACTAGTTGTCACAGATACGCAGTATTTT.

This clonotype was seen at least ten times. The chain has TRBV20-1 and TRBJ2-3; TRBD2 aligns across 12 bases. V was clipped by 0 bases and J by 5 bases; unmatched bases: 6. Germline V CDR1 and CDR2: DFQATT, SNEGSKA (reference sequence). The CDR3 spans 16 residues. The CDR3 coding sequence is TGCAGTGCTAGAGACGAACTAGCGGGGGGAAGAGATACGCAGTATTTT. Translating it yields CSARDELAGGRDTQYF.

A remark on this clonotype: This could be a read error, since a much larger clone is one nucleotide away. V usage is TRBV6-1 and J usage is TRBJ2-5; 14 nucleotides line up with TRBD2. Germline CDR1 and CDR2: MNHNS and SASEGT. There are 15 residues in the CDR3. The CDR3, as DNA: TGTGCCAGCAGTGGGACTAGCGGGAGGTCAGAGAACCAGTACTTC. Translated: CASSGTSGRSENQYF.

The chain employs TRBV20-1 and TRBJ2-1; possible D gene TRBD2, 5 bases. The CDR3 loop spans 15 amino acids. The V gene lost 3 bases and the J gene lost 8 bases, with 20 bases spanning the gap. Germline V gene sequence: CDR1 DFQATT, CDR2 SNEGSKA (reference sequence). CDR3 in amino acids: CSARQGGSVRDEQFF. CDR3 nucleotide sequence: TGCAGTGCTAGGCAAGGCGGCTCAGTGAGGGATGAGCAGTTCTTC.

Ten or more counts support this clonotype. This rearrangement joins TRBV6-5 to TRBJ1-2; maybe TRBD1 (6 bases). The CDR3 length is 13 residues. Trimming stripped 8 bases from V and 9 bases from J, with 19 bases between. Germline CDR1 is MNHEY and CDR2 is SVGAGI. CDR3 sequence: CASGLTDSASYTF. DNA for the CDR3: TGTGCCAGCGGCTTGACGGACAGCGCGAGCTACACCTTC.

This clonotype showed up many times. The chain is built from TRBV12-3 or TRBV12-4 and TRBJ1-1; D is unclear. Trimming shortened V by 3 bases and J by 0 bases, and 5 bases separated the two germline ends. The CDR3 totals 13 residues. The CDR3 coding sequence is TGTGCCAGCAGTTTCGGGATGAACACTGAAGCTTTCTTT. Translated: CASSFGMNTEAFF.

This clonotype has at least ten counts. This sequence joins TRBV20-1 and TRBJ2-3; 12 bases are shared with TRBD2. CDR1 DFQATT and CDR2 SNEGSKA come from the germline V gene (reference sequence). V trimming: 3 bases; J trimming: 5 bases; junction bases outside the gene matches: 6. This CDR3 contains 15 residues. The CDR3 bases are TGCAGTGCTAGGGCTAGCGGGAGGGCGGGAGATACGCAGTATTTT. This translates into CSARASGRAGDTQYF.

This clonotype occurred many times. This chain links TRBV5-1 with TRBJ1-2; the match to TRBD1 covers 12 bases. The V gene end was trimmed by 4 bases and the J gene end by 7 bases; junction bases not matched to a gene: 11. The germline gives CDR1 SGHRS, CDR2 YFSETQ. The CDR3 consists of 16 residues. As DNA, the CDR3 is TGCGCCAGCAGCCCCGGGACAGGGGGCGACAGGCTTGGCTACACCTTC. Encoded protein: CASSPGTGGDRLGYTF. Full variable domain (remainder filled in from reference TRBV5-1 and TRBJ1-2): KAGVTQTPRYLIKTRGQQVTLSCSPISGHRSVSWYQQTPGQGLQFLFEYFSETQRNKGNFPGRFSGRQFSNSRSEMNVSTLELGDSALYLCASSPGTGGDRLGYTFGSGTRLTVV.

This clonotype has at least ten counts. CDR3 bases: TGTGCCAGCAGTTACAGTGCGAGTTACAATGAGCAGTTCTTC. Translated, it gives CASSYSASYNEQFF. The chain joins TRBV6-2 or TRBV6-3 to TRBJ2-1; D unclear. Trimming pared 2 bases from V and 4 bases from J, leaving 9 bases between. Germline V lookup: CDR1 MNHEY, CDR2 SVGEGT. CDR3 length equals 14 residues.